Included here is one T cell receptor beta chain sequence, with context. These data come from a study of T cell changes during pregnancy in multiple sclerosis. Repertoires were generated with immunoSEQ multiplex PCR, while TCRdb's copy carries only in-frame clones and drops some. The table lists about 79,000 clones, 90% to 95% of them singletons, with around 0.75% in the top ten. This CDR3 comprises 15 residues. CDR1 and CDR2 (germline): SGDLS, YYNGEE. Deletions cut 2 bases from V and 3 bases from J, with 11 bases between. Here the sequenced sample was peripheral blood, taken in the second trimester of pregnancy. This TCR came from a female donor in good health, enrolled as a control in a pregnancy study. This sequence joins TRBV9 and TRBJ2-2, with D possibly TRBD1 on 6 matching bases. DNA for the CDR3: TGTGCCAGCAGCGTGCCAGGGGTGGACACCGGGGAGCTGTTTTTT. Amino acid sequence: CASSVPGVDTGELFF.